These 10 T cell receptor beta chains were all obtained from the same sample, sequenced in a study of blood T cell repertoires in COVID-19. The method was immunoSEQ multiplex PCR; TCRdb's version includes in-frame clones alone and lacks a portion of them. Of over 200,000 clones in the sample, around 86% were seen once. The material sequenced was peripheral blood. The receptors derive from a human donor in a cohort sampled during active COVID-19.

The chain couples TRBV5-4 to TRBJ1-1; 10 nucleotides align to TRBD1. Germline V gene sequence: CDR1 SGHNT, CDR2 YYREEE (reference sequence). The CDR3 consists of 15 residues. V lost 4 bases, J lost 5 bases, and 8 bases stayed unmatched. The CDR3 reads CASSDPTGGRTEAFF. CDR3 sequence (DNA): TGTGCCAGCAGCGATCCGACAGGGGGCAGGACTGAAGCTTTCTTT. The entire variable domain, with the rest obtained from reference TRBV5-4 and TRBJ1-1, is as follows: ETGVTQSPTHLIKTRGQQVTLRCSSQSGHNTVSWYQQALGQGPQFIFQYYREEENGRGNFPPRFSGLQFPNYSSELNVNALELDDSALYLCASSDPTGGRTEAFFGQGTRLTVV.

The chain recombines TRBV13 with TRBJ2-7, with TRBD2 matching 12 bases. The V gene end was trimmed by 5 bases and the J gene end by 4 bases; junction bases not matched to a gene: 6. Germline loops: CDR1 PRHDT, CDR2 FYEKMQ (reference sequence). There are 15 residues in the CDR3. CDR3 nucleotides: TGTGCCAGCAGCACCCGACTAGCGGGAGATTACGAGCAGTACTTC. Protein product: CASSTRLAGDYEQYF.

The V call is TRBV30, the J call TRBJ1-5; the D gene is possibly TRBD1 (6 bases). Germline CDR1 GTSNPN, CDR2 SVGIG (reference sequence). This CDR3 comprises 14 residues. V lost 3 bases and J lost 4, with 13 bases in between. In DNA form, the CDR3 reads TGTGCCTGGAGCCCCTGGGACACTAATCAGCCCCAGCATTTT. Its translation is CAWSPWDTNQPQHF.

Regarding this clone: At one of its ends the junction is not consistent with the germline gene, which may arise from a read error. This rearrangement joins TRBV15 to TRBJ2-1; tentatively, D is TRBD1 (5 bases). Germline V gives CDR1 LNHNV, CDR2 YYDKDF (reference sequence). The CDR3 length is 16 residues. CDR3 sequence (DNA): TGTGCCACCAGCAGAGATCGACAGTACTCCTACAGTGAGCAGTTCTTC. This encodes CATSRDRQYSYSEQFF.

The rearrangement joins TRBV10-3 to TRBJ1-1; D is unresolved. V lost 3 bases and J lost 5, with 13 bases in between. The CDR3 extends over 14 amino acids. CDR1 ENHRY and CDR2 SYGVKD come from the germline V gene. In nucleotides, the CDR3 is TGTGCCATCAGTGACCTACATGAGAGGACTGAAGCTTTCTTT. It codes for CAISDLHERTEAFF.

Here the CDR3 DNA reads TGTGCCAGTAGTGTGGAACTAGCGGGAGCGGGCGAGCAGTACTTC. Its protein is CASSVELAGAGEQYF. The chain recombines TRBV19 with TRBJ2-7; TRBD2 matches at 11 bases. The V segment lost 5 bases and the J segment 6 bases; nucleotides outside the gene matches: 9. CDR3 length: 15 residues. Germline V gives CDR1 LNHDA, CDR2 SQIVND (reference sequence).

The chain employs TRBV5-4 and TRBJ2-7, with D possibly matching TRBD2 (5 bases). CDR3 length: 13 amino acids. V shed 0 bases and J shed 2 bases, with 6 bases lying between them. The germline V gene has CDR1 SGHNT and CDR2 YYREEE (reference sequence). The CDR3 nucleotides read TGTGCCAGCAGCTTGGCCGGGACCTACGAGCAGTACTTC. This encodes CASSLAGTYEQYF.

As for this clone: A junction end diverges from the germline sequence, so it may reflect a read error. V usage is TRBV27 and J usage is TRBJ1-6; D gene uncertain. CDR3 size: 15 residues. Germline-derived CDR1 and CDR2 are MNHEY and SMNVEV (reference sequence). The chain's CDR3 is CASSLSSSYNSPLHF. The CDR3 nucleotides are TGTGCCAGCAGTCTATCGAGCTCCTATAATTCACCCCTCCACTTT.

The chain carries TRBV9 and TRBJ2-7; TRBD2 aligns across 8 bases. In germline, CDR1 is SGDLS, CDR2 YYNGEE. J gave up 3 bases and V 0 bases, and 2 bases lay outside the gene matches. CDR3 length: 14 amino acids. CDR3 coding DNA: TGTGCCAGCAGCGTAGAAGGGACTAGCTACGAGCAGTACTTC. Translating gives CASSVEGTSYEQYF.

V and J are TRBV6-5 and TRBJ1-2; no definite D call. V lost 6 bases to trimming and J lost 3 bases, with 17 bases between them. CDR1 is MNHEY, CDR2 SVGAGI, per germline. The CDR3 is 15 amino acids. DNA of the CDR3: TGTGCCAGCAGCCCCTCGGTCGGGGTTCACTATGGCTACACCTTC. Protein sequence: CASSPSVGVHYGYTF.